Below, 27 T cell receptor beta chains from the same sample are listed, as sequenced in a study of cytomegalovirus exposure and HLA in healthy donors. 60 Vbeta and 13 Jbeta primers were used in PCR. The data were produced by immunoSEQ multiplex PCR, yet TCRdb's version contains in-frame clones alone and is incomplete. This sample yields over 150,000 clones, of which around 77% are seen a single time; roughly 3% belongs to the top ten. Source material: PBMCs. These receptors were obtained from a woman in her 30s in good health and CMV-seronegative.

The CDR3 coding sequence is TGTGCCAGCAGTCCACAGGGGGCTGGCAATCAGCCCCAGCATTTT. Its protein product is CASSPQGAGNQPQHF. This chain links TRBV6-5 with TRBJ1-5, with TRBD1 identical over 9 bases. CDR1 MNHEY and CDR2 SVGAGI come from the germline V gene. V was clipped by 5 bases and J by 2 bases; unmatched bases: 4. The CDR3 spans 15 residues.

In its sample, this clone was seen once. V and J are TRBV18 and TRBJ2-2; tentative D call: TRBD1 (5 bases). Germline V gene lookup returns CDR1 KGHSH and CDR2 LQKENI. Trimming pared 5 bases from V and 0 bases from J, leaving 13 bases between. The CDR3 is 16 residues long. CDR3 in DNA: TGTGCCAGCTCAAGGGCACAGGTTGCGAACACCGGGGAGCTGTTTTTT. Protein sequence: CASSRAQVANTGELFF.

The V call is TRBV7-2, the J call TRBJ2-1; D not resolved. Germline lookup yields CDR1 SGHTA and CDR2 FQGNSA. The V and J ends lost 2 bases and 5 bases respectively, with 10 bases between them. This CDR3 contains 14 residues. In nucleotides, the CDR3 is TGTGCCAGCAGCTTAATTCGCCAGGACAATGAGCAGTTCTTC. Translation: CASSLIRQDNEQFF.

This clone appeared a few times. The genes are TRBV21-1 and TRBJ1-5. TRBV21-1 is a listed pseudogene. The CDR3 consists of 13 residues. In nucleotides, the CDR3 is TGTGCCAGCAGCATTACGGAGGGTCAGCCCCAGCATTTT. Translating gives CASSITEGQPQHF.

This clone was detected once. This chain joins TRBV7-3 and TRBJ1-1; the D gene is possibly TRBD1 (6 bases). V was clipped by 0 bases and J by 7 bases, with 12 bases between them. The CDR3 is 14 amino acids. Germline V CDR1 and CDR2: SGHTA, FQGTGA. CDR3 bases: TGTGCCAGCAGCTTAACGGGACAAGAGGATGAAGCTTTCTTT. Translated, it gives CASSLTGQEDEAFF.

The sample holds one count of this clone. This sequence joins TRBV7-2 and TRBJ2-7; 14 positions agree with TRBD2. CDR3 length: 16 amino acids. CDR1 is SGHTA, CDR2 FQGNSA, per germline. Losses at the gene ends were 3 bases for V and 5 bases for J; bases not matched to a gene: 6. The CDR3 is CASSFTGTSGSHEQYF. The CDR3 coding sequence is TGTGCCAGCAGCTTTACCGGGACTAGCGGGAGTCACGAGCAGTACTTC.

The chain carries TRBV14 and TRBJ1-1, with unresolved D. Germline lookup yields CDR1 SGHDN and CDR2 FVKESK. With 4 bases removed from V and 1 base from J, the gap between germline ends came to 13 bases. The length of the CDR3 is 15 residues. CDR3 sequence (DNA): TGTGCCAGCAGCCTGTTTGGGTCGGGGAACACTGAAGCTTTCTTT. This sequence encodes CASSLFGSGNTEAFF.

The rearrangement joins TRBV18 to TRBJ2-7; 8 bases fit TRBD2. CDR3 length equals 15 residues. CDR1 and CDR2 (germline): KGHSH, LQKENI. V gave up 1 base and J gave up 0 bases; unmatched junction bases: 2. The CDR3 region is CASSPQRESSYEQYF. The CDR3 nucleotides read TGTGCCAGCTCACCACAGCGGGAGAGCTCCTACGAGCAGTACTTC.

The chain recombines TRBV7-2 with TRBJ1-5; the D is unclear. The CDR3 is made up of 14 amino acids. The germline CDR1 and CDR2 sequences are SGHTA and FQGNSA. The ends were cut back, 3 bases at V and 7 bases at J, with 13 bases in the middle. CDR3: CASSFSQAGQPQHF. CDR3 nucleotides: TGTGCCAGCAGCTTTTCCCAGGCGGGGCAGCCCCAGCATTTT.

V gene TRBV19 combines with J gene TRBJ2-1, with a tentative D call TRBD2 (6 bases). The CDR3 is 15 residues long. V was shortened by 5 bases and J by 8 bases, with 19 bases between the two germline ends. Germline V gives CDR1 LNHDA, CDR2 SQIVND (reference sequence). CDR3 region: CASSGTYGGVDEQFF. The CDR3 DNA reads as TGTGCCAGTAGTGGGACCTATGGCGGGGTGGATGAGCAGTTCTTC. Full variable domain (missing parts from reference TRBV19 and TRBJ2-1): DGGITQSPKYLFRKEGQNVTLSCEQNLNHDAMYWYRQDPGQGLRLIYYSQIVNDFQKGDIAEGYSVSREKKESFPLTVTSAQKNPTAFYLCASSGTYGGVDEQFFGPGTRLTVL.

Here the CDR3 reads CASSVFPGLNQPQHF. The CDR3 region has the DNA TGTGCCAGCAGCGTATTCCCAGGCCTAAATCAGCCCCAGCATTTT. The chain couples TRBV9 to TRBJ1-5; D gene unclear. Looked up from germline, CDR1 is SGDLS and CDR2 is YYNGEE. The germline V and J ends were trimmed by 1 base and 4 bases, with 12 bases remaining between them. CDR3 length: 15 residues.

The rearrangement joins TRBV30 to TRBJ2-3, with 9 bases that match TRBD2. The CDR3 consists of 15 residues. From germline, CDR1 is GTSNPN and CDR2 SVGIG (reference sequence). J was trimmed by 2 bases and V by 7 bases; bases with no gene match: 10. The CDR3 protein is CALRRLAGNTDTQYF. In nucleotides, the CDR3 is TGTGCCTTAAGAAGGCTAGCGGGGAACACAGATACGCAGTATTTT.

On this clone itself: A read error may produce the germline difference seen at one junction end. V usage is TRBV7-2 and J usage is TRBJ2-7; 7 bases are a match to TRBD1. The germline V gene encodes CDR1 SGHTA and CDR2 FQGNSA. This CDR3 contains 16 residues. The CDR3 DNA sequence: TGTGCCAGCAGCTTTCTCGCCGGACAGGCCTCCGACGAGCAGTACTTC. Amino acid sequence: CASSFLAGQASDEQYF.

This chain links TRBV5-1 with TRBJ1-2; 9 bases are a match to TRBD1. This CDR3 has 16 amino acids. With V trimmed by 0 bases and J by 3 bases, 6 bases remained unmatched. Per germline, CDR1 SGHRS and CDR2 YFSETQ. This CDR3 is CASSLGRTGEDYGYTF. The DNA of the CDR3 is TGCGCCAGCAGCTTGGGGAGGACAGGGGAGGACTATGGCTACACCTTC.

This clone turned up a few times. Within the sample, other DNA sequences also encode this same CDR3. The rearrangement links TRBV9 to TRBJ2-2, with TRBD2 identical over 7 bases. The CDR3 is made up of 14 amino acids. Germline values: CDR1 SGDLS, CDR2 YYNGEE. Trimming took 0 bases from V and 4 from J; bases not matched to a gene: 0. CDR3: CASSVVAGTGELFF. The CDR3 bases are TGTGCCAGCAGCGTAGTAGCGGGCACCGGGGAGCTGTTTTTT.

The CDR3 nucleotides are TGTGCCAGCACCCCTCGAGGAGCGAACACCGGGGAGCTGTTTTTT. Protein: CASTPRGANTGELFF. V and J are TRBV7-8 and TRBJ2-2, with D unclear. V lost 7 bases and J 0 bases, leaving 12 bases between the germline ends. Germline V CDR1 and CDR2: SGHVS, FQNEAQ. CDR3 length: 15 amino acids.

This clone was observed once. The rearrangement joins TRBV5-1 to TRBJ1-2; D is perhaps TRBD1 (6 bases). The CDR3 is made up of 13 amino acids. Trimming left V 0 bases short and J 6 bases short, with 9 bases between. Germline-derived CDR1 and CDR2 are SGHRS and YFSETQ. CDR3 region: CASSLEQGDGYTF. The CDR3 nucleotides are TGCGCCAGCAGCTTGGAACAGGGAGATGGCTACACCTTC.

This clone has more than one count but fewer than ten. The chain couples TRBV30 to TRBJ1-1, with a tentative D call TRBD1 (6 bases). Trimming removed 3 bases from V and 3 bases from J, with 14 bases in between. Germline CDR1 is GTSNPN and CDR2 is SVGIG (reference sequence). This CDR3 region has 14 residues. CDR3 DNA sequence: TGTGCCTGGAGCCCAGGGGCAGCGCACACTGAAGCTTTCTTT. It yields the protein CAWSPGAAHTEAFF.

Only a few counts were recorded for this clone. The V call is TRBV4-1, the J call TRBJ1-1, with D possibly matching TRBD1 (5 bases). Germline CDR1 is MGHRA and CDR2 is YSYEKL. The CDR3 length is 16 residues. Trimming left V 4 bases short and J 0 bases short, with 15 bases between. The CDR3 DNA is TGCGCCAGCAGCCTGGCCACGGACAACATGAACACTGAAGCTTTCTTT. Translated, it gives CASSLATDNMNTEAFF.

The chain has TRBV27 and TRBJ2-3; 8 bases match TRBD2. V was pared by 4 bases and J by 1 base, with 7 bases of the junction left unmatched. The CDR3 spans 16 residues. Per germline, CDR1 MNHEY and CDR2 SMNVEV (reference sequence). This chain's CDR3 is CASSSVRREGTDTQYF. The CDR3 DNA reads TGTGCCAGCAGTTCGGTAAGGCGGGAGGGCACAGATACGCAGTATTTT.

The chain is built from TRBV6-6 and TRBJ1-4; perhaps TRBD1 as D (6 bases). V shed 6 bases and J shed 7 bases, with 15 bases lying between them. The CDR3 consists of 14 residues. In germline, CDR1 is MNHNY, CDR2 SVGAGI (reference sequence). CDR3 residues: CASSSGGLGEKLFF. DNA of the CDR3: TGTGCCAGCAGCAGTGGGGGCCTTGGTGAAAAACTGTTTTTT.

The chain is built from TRBV7-2 and TRBJ2-7; D could derive from TRBD1 or TRBD2 (9 bases each). The V and J ends lost 5 bases and 8 bases respectively, with 28 bases between them. The CDR3 contains 17 residues. The germline V gene has CDR1 SGHTA and CDR2 FQGNSA. For the CDR3, the DNA is TGTGCCAGCAGCCCACAGGGGGCAGGTCTAGCGGGATCGCAGCAGTACTTC. Its protein product is CASSPQGAGLAGSQQYF.

The J gene is TRBJ2-5, the V gene TRBV5-4, with D maybe TRBD2 (5 bases). V was trimmed by 2 bases and J by 0 bases, leaving 8 bases between them. The CDR3 runs to 14 residues. Germline CDR1 and CDR2: SGHNT and YYREEE (reference sequence). The CDR3 sequence: CASSFKRDQETQYF. The DNA for the CDR3 is TGTGCCAGCAGCTTCAAGAGGGACCAAGAGACCCAGTACTTC.

The V and J genes are TRBV19 and TRBJ1-1, with D unresolved. Germline V gene data show CDR1 as LNHDA and CDR2 as SQIVND (reference sequence). The germline V and J ends were trimmed by 7 bases and 2 bases, with 14 bases remaining between them. The CDR3 runs 14 residues. The CDR3 nucleotides read TGTGCCAGTACCCCTCTGAGGCCTAACACTGAAGCTTTCTTT. Amino acids: CASTPLRPNTEAFF.

The chain carries TRBV10-3 and TRBJ1-1; D is ambiguous. This CDR3 is 15 amino acids long. From germline, CDR1 is ENHRY and CDR2 SYGVKD. V was clipped by 4 bases and J by 3 bases, with 15 bases between them. CDR3 loop: CAISGGDGGYTEAFF. Here the CDR3 DNA reads TGTGCCATCAGTGGTGGAGACGGCGGGTACACTGAAGCTTTCTTT.

V and J are TRBV5-1 and TRBJ1-6; no firm D call. Germline loops: CDR1 SGHRS, CDR2 YFSETQ. The CDR3 has 17 residues. V lost 4 bases and J 4 bases, leaving 18 bases between the germline ends. The CDR3 DNA reads TGCGCCAGCAGCGGGTGGGCCTCCGAGGGTTATAATTCACCCCTCCACTTT. Protein product: CASSGWASEGYNSPLHF. The full variable domain, in which reference TRBV5-1 and TRBJ1-6 provide the parts outside the CDR3, is KAGVTQTPRYLIKTRGQQVTLSCSPISGHRSVSWYQQTPGQGLQFLFEYFSETQRNKGNFPGRFSGRQFSNSRSEMNVSTLELGDSALYLCASSGWASEGYNSPLHFGNGTRLTVT.

Remarks on this clone: The same CDR3 can be traced to other DNA sequences in this sample. V gene TRBV5-1 combines with J gene TRBJ2-5; D is undetermined. This CDR3 is 13 amino acids long. The V end lost 4 bases, the J end lost 4 bases, and 11 bases lay between the germline ends. Germline-derived CDR1 and CDR2 are SGHRS and YFSETQ. CDR3 DNA sequence: TGCGCCAGCAGCGGTGCAGGCCGAGAGACCCAGTACTTC. This gives the protein CASSGAGRETQYF.